This T cell receptor (beta chain) was profiled in a study of blood T cell repertoires in COVID-19. Profiling relied on immunoSEQ multiplex PCR, and the TCRdb table lists in-frame clones only, not all of them. The sample has over 130,000 clones, around 82% seen once; the top ten hold 4%. Germline lookup yields CDR1 SGHNT and CDR2 YENEEA. This CDR3 region has 16 residues. V was pared by 5 bases and J by 1 base, with 4 bases of the junction left unmatched. This TCR derives from a woman aged 55-69 years with acute or convalescent COVID-19. Sequencing input: peripheral blood. The V call is TRBV11-3, the J call TRBJ2-1, with 11 bases matching TRBD2. The CDR3 DNA follows: TGTGCCAGCAGCCATAGCGGGAGGGCTTCCTACAATGAGCAGTTCTTC. This sequence encodes CASSHSGRASYNEQFF.